These 27 T cell receptor beta chains were sequenced from one sample in a study of OX40 agonist ivuxolimab in advanced cancers. Sequenced by immunoSEQ multiplex PCR; TCRdb stores in-frame clones only, minus some. Of more than 50,000 clones in the sample, approximately 80% are singletons; the top ten hold approximately 0.69%. Sequencing used CD4+ or CD8+ T cells sorted from blood, obtained in a trial of the OX40 agonist ivuxolimab. The origin of the receptors is an adult with an advanced solid tumor such as melanoma, head and neck, liver or kidney cancer.

This clone was found once. The chain recombines TRBV6-1 with TRBJ2-7; the match to TRBD1 covers 8 bases. Germline CDR1 is MNHNS and CDR2 is SASEGT. This CDR3 is 14 amino acids long. After removal of 5 bases from V and 3 bases from J, the junction contained 6 bases not matched to a gene. The CDR3 spells CASSYGQGFYEQYF. CDR3 in DNA: TGTGCCAGCAGTTATGGACAGGGTTTCTACGAGCAGTACTTC.

The chain is built from TRBV7-7 and TRBJ2-2, with D tentatively TRBD2 (6 bases). There are 13 residues in the CDR3. Germline lookup yields CDR1 SSHAT and CDR2 FNYEAQ (reference sequence). Trimming left V 5 bases short and J 6 bases short, with 10 bases between. This CDR3 is CASSLSGAGELFF. The DNA for the CDR3 is TGTGCCAGCAGCCTCTCGGGGGCCGGGGAGCTGTTTTTT.

This chain connects TRBV5-1 to TRBJ2-1; the match to TRBD2 covers 13 bases. Looked up from germline, CDR1 is SGHRS and CDR2 is YFSETQ. V lost 4 bases, J lost 2 bases, and 9 bases stayed unmatched. The CDR3 loop spans 18 amino acids. This CDR3 is CASSPRTSGGLTYNEQFF. In nucleotides, the CDR3 is TGCGCCAGCAGCCCGAGGACTAGCGGGGGACTCACCTACAATGAGCAGTTCTTC. The entire variable domain, with the rest obtained from reference TRBV5-1 and TRBJ2-1, is as follows: KAGVTQTPRYLIKTRGQQVTLSCSPISGHRSVSWYQQTPGQGLQFLFEYFSETQRNKGNFPGRFSGRQFSNSRSEMNVSTLELGDSALYLCASSPRTSGGLTYNEQFFGPGTRLTVL.

The chain uses TRBV19 and TRBJ2-4; 9 nucleotides align to TRBD1. The germline V gene has CDR1 LNHDA and CDR2 SQIVND (reference sequence). The V and J ends lost 0 bases and 2 bases, in that order; junction bases with no gene match: 2. The CDR3 length is 16 residues. CDR3 nucleotide sequence: TGTGCCAGTAGTATAGACGGGACAGGGTCCAAAAACATTCAGTACTTC. Amino acid sequence: CASSIDGTGSKNIQYF.

CDR3: CASSTVLRRGGYEQYF. The CDR3 coding sequence is TGTGCCAGCAGTACGGTCCTCCGGAGAGGGGGGTACGAGCAGTACTTC. The chain links TRBV27 to TRBJ2-7; the D call may be TRBD1 or TRBD2 (6 bases each). Trimming stripped 5 bases from V and 4 bases from J, with 21 bases between. CDR3 length: 16 residues. Germline V gene sequence: CDR1 MNHEY, CDR2 SMNVEV (reference sequence).

The genes are TRBV5-6 and TRBJ1-4, with D possibly TRBD1 on 6 matching bases. The CDR3 runs to 16 residues. Trimming pared 4 bases from V and 5 bases from J, leaving 18 bases between. CDR1 and CDR2 from the germline V gene are SGHDT and YYEEEE. The CDR3 nucleotides read TGTGCCAGCAGCCCCCCGACCGGGACAAGGAATGAAAAACTGTTTTTT. Encoded protein: CASSPPTGTRNEKLFF.

The chain is built from TRBV6-1 and TRBJ1-3; 7 bases map to TRBD1. The length of the CDR3 is 14 residues. V dropped 5 bases and J dropped 2; count of bases not matched to a gene: 3. Germline V gene lookup returns CDR1 MNHNS and CDR2 SASEGT. The CDR3 region has the DNA TGTGCCAGCAGTCAACAGGGGACTGGAAACACCATATATTTT. Protein sequence: CASSQQGTGNTIYF.

This clone has more than one count but fewer than ten. The chain carries TRBV7-3 and TRBJ2-1; 8 nucleotides line up with TRBD1. Trimming removed 2 bases from V and 7 bases from J; junction bases left unmatched: 4. CDR1 and CDR2 from the germline V gene are SGHTA and FQGTGA. The CDR3 extends over 14 amino acids. The DNA for the CDR3 is TGTGCCAGCAGCTTACTCAGGGGGCGAAATGAGCAGTTCTTC. Translation gives CASSLLRGRNEQFF. Full variable domain (outside the CDR3, taken from reference TRBV7-3 and TRBJ2-1): GAGVSQTPSNKVTEKGKYVELRCDPISGHTALYWYRQSLGQGPEFLIYFQGTGAADDSGLPNDRFFAVRPEGSVSTLKIQRTERGDSAVYLCASSLLRGRNEQFFGPGTRLTVL.

The chain joins TRBV18 to TRBJ2-3; D gene ambiguous. In germline, CDR1 is KGHSH, CDR2 LQKENI. V lost 4 bases and J 0 bases, leaving 8 bases between the germline ends. This CDR3 has 14 residues. For the CDR3, the DNA is TGTGCCAGCTCACAGTTACCCAGCACAGATACGCAGTATTTT. Residues: CASSQLPSTDTQYF. The whole variable domain, filled in from reference TRBV18 and TRBJ2-3, reads NAGVMQNPRHLVRRRGQEARLRCSPMKGHSHVYWYRQLPEEGLKFMVYLQKENIIDESGMPKERFSAEFPKEGPSILRIQQVVRGDSAAYFCASSQLPSTDTQYFGPGTRLTVL.

The gene calls are TRBV5-5 and TRBJ1-6, with 7 nucleotides matching TRBD1. CDR3 length: 17 residues. Germline trimming cut 3 bases from V and 6 bases from J; bases unmatched to any gene: 12. Germline V CDR1 and CDR2: SGHKS, YYEKEE (reference sequence). The CDR3 reads CASSSQPGTVGNSPLHF. CDR3 sequence (DNA): TGTGCCAGCAGCTCCCAGCCCGGGACAGTCGGTAATTCACCCCTCCACTTT. The whole variable domain, filled in from reference TRBV5-5 and TRBJ1-6, reads DAGVTQSPTHLIKTRGQQVTLRCSPISGHKSVSWYQQVLGQGPQFIFQYYEKEERGRGNFPDRFSARQFPNYSSELNVNALLLGDSALYLCASSSQPGTVGNSPLHFGNGTRLTVT.

The V call is TRBV21-1, the J call TRBJ1-4. TRBV21-1 is a recognized pseudogene. The CDR3 extends over 10 amino acids. The CDR3 nucleotides read TGTGCCGGGGGGATTGAAAAACTGTTTTTT. It codes for CAGGIEKLFF.

The rearrangement uses TRBV5-6 and TRBJ2-1; no clear D. Germline CDR1 and CDR2: SGHDT and YYEEEE. CDR3 length equals 16 residues. Trimming left V 4 bases short and J 6 bases short, with 20 bases between. The CDR3 coding sequence is TGTGCCAGCAGCCTGTACTCCGGGCCATTAATCAATGAGCAGTTCTTC. It encodes CASSLYSGPLINEQFF.

The J gene is TRBJ1-6, the V gene TRBV28, with no clear D. Trimming stripped 7 bases from V and 9 bases from J, with 13 bases between. CDR1 and CDR2 (germline): MDHEN, SYDVKM. The CDR3 loop spans 13 amino acids. The CDR3 spells CASTTGLSSPLHF. The CDR3 DNA follows: TGTGCCAGCACTACCGGGTTGAGTTCACCCCTCCACTTT.

The chain carries TRBV7-2 and TRBJ2-5; 9 bases match TRBD2. V was clipped by 2 bases and J by 4 bases; unmatched bases: 5. CDR1 and CDR2 from the germline V gene are SGHTA and FQGNSA. The CDR3 consists of 15 residues. The CDR3 protein is CASSLWLAGLETQYF. The CDR3 bases are TGTGCCAGCAGCTTATGGCTAGCGGGGTTAGAGACCCAGTACTTC.

This clone was seen a single time. This rearrangement joins TRBV6-1 to TRBJ2-1; a weak D match, TRBD1 (5 bases). V was trimmed by 10 bases and J by 9 bases, leaving 10 bases between them. Germline V gives CDR1 MNHNS, CDR2 SASEGT. CDR3 length: 10 residues. CDR3 DNA sequence: TGTGCCATACGCCAGGGTGAGCAGTTCTTC. Translation gives CAIRQGEQFF.

The V gene is TRBV2, the J gene TRBJ2-2; D is unclear. V was pared by 8 bases and J by 5 bases, with 9 bases between. Germline V lookup: CDR1 SNHLY, CDR2 FYNNEI. This CDR3 has 12 residues. The CDR3 nucleotides are TGTGCCAGCGGGGTCCCAACCGGGGAGCTGTTTTTT. It encodes CASGVPTGELFF. Full variable domain (rest looked up from reference TRBV2 and TRBJ2-2): EPEVTQTPSHQVTQMGQEVILRCVPISNHLYFYWYRQILGQKVEFLVSFYNNEISEKSEIFDDQFSVERPDGSNFTLKIRSTKLEDSAMYFCASGVPTGELFFGEGSRLTVL.

The chain combines TRBV4-1 with TRBJ1-4; D is unclear. The germline gives CDR1 MGHRA, CDR2 YSYEKL. CDR3 length equals 15 residues. V was trimmed by 3 bases and J by 6 bases, leaving 14 bases between them. Here the CDR3 DNA reads TGCGCCAGCAGCCAGGACGGGTCGGGATATGAAAAACTGTTTTTT. Residues: CASSQDGSGYEKLFF.

The chain has TRBV6-5 and TRBJ2-1; D uncertain. Per the germline V gene, CDR1 is MNHEY and CDR2 is SVGAGI. Between the trimmed V and J ends, which lost 6 bases and 6 bases, there was a span of 15 bases. The CDR3 has 14 amino acids. In nucleotides, the CDR3 is TGTGCCAGCAGGCAATCGGACCTCCTCAATGAGCAGTTCTTC. It yields the protein CASRQSDLLNEQFF.

The gene calls are TRBV5-1 and TRBJ2-1, with TRBD2 identical over 9 bases. CDR1 and CDR2 (germline): SGHRS, YFSETQ. V was clipped by 0 bases and J by 7 bases; unmatched bases: 8. This CDR3 contains 16 residues. This chain's CDR3 is CASSLEARGGSNEQFF. CDR3 coding DNA: TGCGCCAGCAGCTTGGAGGCGCGGGGGGGCTCTAATGAGCAGTTCTTC.

This chain links TRBV11-2 with TRBJ1-2; 8 nucleotides agree with TRBD1. The V segment lost 5 bases and the J segment 4 bases; nucleotides outside the gene matches: 6. Per germline, CDR1 SGHAT and CDR2 FQNNGV. The CDR3 runs 14 residues. The CDR3 here is CASSPWTGSYGYTF. Here the CDR3 DNA reads TGTGCCAGCAGCCCATGGACAGGGTCCTATGGCTACACCTTC.

This chain links TRBV7-7 with TRBJ2-3; TRBD2 aligns across 10 bases. CDR3 length: 16 residues. The ends lost 3 bases at V and 5 bases at J; junction bases unmatched: 8. CDR1 and CDR2 (germline): SSHAT, FNYEAQ (reference sequence). The CDR3 DNA is TGTGCCAGCAGCTTTCGCTGGGTAGCGGGGGGAGATACGCAGTATTTT. This translates into CASSFRWVAGGDTQYF.

This clone was recorded a few times. This sequence joins TRBV7-2 and TRBJ2-5; either TRBD1 or TRBD2 may fit D (5 bases each). CDR3 length: 14 residues. Germline CDR1 is SGHTA and CDR2 is FQGNSA. Trimming took 0 bases from V and 0 from J, leaving 5 bases between them. The CDR3 protein is CASSLAGDQETQYF. The CDR3 nucleotides read TGTGCCAGCAGCTTAGCGGGGGACCAAGAGACCCAGTACTTC.

V and J are TRBV6-6 and TRBJ2-3; TRBD2 matches at 8 bases. This CDR3 is built from 15 residues. Germline-derived CDR1 and CDR2 are MNHNY and SVGAGI (reference sequence). V shed 5 bases and J 2 bases; nucleotides not matched to a gene: 6. CDR3 amino acids: CASSPPGGSTDTQYF. As DNA, the CDR3 is TGTGCCAGCAGTCCCCCGGGAGGGTCCACAGATACGCAGTATTTT.

The rearrangement links TRBV7-8 to TRBJ1-4; 8 bases are shared with TRBD1. CDR1 is SGHVS and CDR2 is FQNEAQ in the germline V gene. The CDR3 covers 18 residues. Trimming removed 5 bases from V and 8 bases from J; junction bases left unmatched: 19. The CDR3 loop is CASSASNLRTGMSEKLFF. The CDR3 bases are TGTGCCAGCAGCGCCAGCAATCTAAGGACAGGGATGAGCGAAAAACTGTTTTTT. Filled out from reference TRBV7-8 and TRBJ1-4, the complete variable domain reads GAGVSQSPRYKVAKRGQDVALRCDPISGHVSLFWYQQALGQGPEFLTYFQNEAQLDKSGLPSDRFFAERPEGSVSTLKIQRTQQEDSAVYLCASSASNLRTGMSEKLFFGSGTQLSVL.

V gene TRBV6-1 combines with J gene TRBJ1-5; D is uncertain. Germline V gives CDR1 MNHNS, CDR2 SASEGT. Trimming shortened V by 4 bases and J by 6 bases, and 19 bases separated the two germline ends. The CDR3 spans 16 residues. CDR3 coding DNA: TGTGCCAGCAGTGCCCGGAGGGTTGGATATAGTCAGCCCCAGCATTTT. This encodes CASSARRVGYSQPQHF.

The V gene is TRBV5-1, the J gene TRBJ2-3, with no clear D. There are 15 residues in the CDR3. The germline CDR1 and CDR2 sequences are SGHRS and YFSETQ. The V end lost 1 base, the J end lost 0 bases, and 9 bases lay between the germline ends. The CDR3: CASSLRGSSTDTQYF. CDR3 DNA: TGCGCCAGCAGCTTGCGCGGATCTAGCACAGATACGCAGTATTTT.

The chain links TRBV18 to TRBJ2-2; D is undetermined. Trimming removed 1 base from V and 4 bases from J, with 4 bases in between. CDR1 KGHSH and CDR2 LQKENI come from the germline V gene. The CDR3 covers 13 residues. Written as DNA, the CDR3 is TGTGCCAGCTCACCACGGGGCACCGGGGAGCTGTTTTTT. Amino acids: CASSPRGTGELFF.